Listed here is a single T cell receptor (beta chain). This sample is part of a study of PD-L1 blockade in urothelial cancer. About the study: Prior exposure to chemotherapy in patients amounted to 0 to 3 regimens received. Median T cell yield per blood sample was 110,000 to 150,000 cells.

Here immunoSEQ multiplex PCR was the method, and the copy in TCRdb shows in-frame clones only, minus some. The repertoire includes 30,000 to 45,000 clones, 80% to 95% of them detected once, and approximately 8% sits in the top ten. The sequenced sample was PBMCs, obtained around atezolizumab (anti-PD-L1) treatment. The origin of this receptor is a man aged 65-85 years with urothelial cancer.

CDR3: CASSLEDSPQSLNYGYTF. In DNA form, the CDR3 reads TGTGCCAGCAGCTTAGAAGACTCACCCCAGAGCCTTAACTATGGCTACACCTTC. The V gene is TRBV7-6, the J gene TRBJ1-2; D is undetermined. Trimming took 1 base from V and 1 from J, leaving 19 bases between them. This CDR3 is built from 18 residues. CDR1 SGHVS and CDR2 FNYEAQ come from the germline V gene.